These 23 T cell receptor beta chains came from one sample sequenced in a study of T cells after yellow fever vaccination. TCRdb used MiXCR to reprocess the 5' RACE reads, holding one entry per CDR3 protein. The table includes 100,000 to 150,000 distinct CDR3 sequences, roughly 15% detected once. The sequencing here drew on CD8+ T cells sorted from PBMCs, taken 5 days after the yellow fever booster vaccination. The receptor set was obtained from a man younger than 35 who received the YFV17D yellow fever vaccine.

This clonotype was seen a handful of times. V gene TRBV9 combines with J gene TRBJ2-2; 8 positions match TRBD1. V lost 0 bases, J lost 5 bases, and 3 bases stayed unmatched. Germline CDR1 SGDLS, CDR2 YYNGEE. CDR3 length equals 15 residues. The CDR3: CASSVATGGTGELFF. Here the CDR3 DNA reads TGTGCCAGCAGCGTAGCAACAGGGGGGACCGGGGAGCTGTTTTTT.

The V gene is TRBV7-2, the J gene TRBJ2-7, with D possibly being TRBD2 (7 bases). CDR3 length equals 15 residues. V was trimmed by 4 bases and J by 3 bases, leaving 16 bases between them. Germline V lookup: CDR1 SGHTA, CDR2 FQGNSA. CDR3 coding DNA: TGTGCCAGCAGCTCGTTCGGGGGGCCCGACTACGAGCAGTACGTC. Translation gives CASSSFGGPDYEQYV.

The gene calls are TRBV5-1 and TRBJ2-7; the match to TRBD1 covers 9 bases. The CDR3 consists of 16 residues. The trim removed 4 bases at V and 3 bases at J, leaving 11 bases unmatched. CDR1 SGHRS and CDR2 YFSETQ come from the germline V gene. In DNA form, the CDR3 reads TGCGCCAGCAGCCCCAAAGTGACAGGGGGAGGCTACGAGCAGTACTTC. Translation gives CASSPKVTGGGYEQYF.

The V gene is TRBV27, the J gene TRBJ2-7, with 11 bases aligning to TRBD1. J gave up 7 bases and V 6 bases, and 8 bases lay outside the gene matches. The CDR3 contains 14 residues. Per the germline V gene, CDR1 is MNHEY and CDR2 is SMNVEV (reference sequence). The CDR3 spells CASSQWTGGEEQYF. CDR3 DNA: TGTGCCAGCAGCCAGTGGACAGGGGGCGAAGAGCAGTACTTC.

In this sample, this clonotype turned up a few times. V usage is TRBV11-2 and J usage is TRBJ1-1; D is unclear. Trimming cost V 5 bases and J 2 bases, with 9 bases left between them. Germline CDR1 SGHAT, CDR2 FQNNGV. The CDR3 length is 13 residues. This chain's CDR3 is CASSPNVNTEAFF. For the CDR3, the DNA is TGTGCCAGCAGCCCTAATGTCAACACTGAAGCTTTCTTT.

This clonotype turned up a few times. The V and J genes are TRBV9 and TRBJ2-5, with D unresolved. CDR1 and CDR2 (germline): SGDLS, YYNGEE. The V end lost 3 bases, the J end lost 5 bases, and 11 bases lay between the germline ends. The CDR3 is made up of 13 amino acids. In DNA, the CDR3 is TGTGCCAGCAGCGCGCCGTTGGACGAGACCCAGTACTTC. Translated: CASSAPLDETQYF.

This clonotype showed up just a few times. The CDR3 nucleotides read TGCGCCAGCAGCCTAACGACAGGGCAAGATGAAAAACTGTTTTTT. It is translated as CASSLTTGQDEKLFF. The chain has TRBV4-3 and TRBJ1-4; TRBD1 matches at 7 bases. V lost 4 bases, J lost 6 bases, and 8 bases stayed unmatched. The CDR3 is 15 residues long. CDR1 and CDR2 (germline): LGHNA, YSLEER.

This clonotype was observed a handful of times. The genes are TRBV29-1 and TRBJ2-1; 7 nucleotides match TRBD2. J was trimmed by 0 bases and V by 4 bases; bases with no gene match: 15. The CDR3 is 18 amino acids. CDR1 and CDR2 from the germline V gene are SQVTM and ANQGSEA. The CDR3 region is CSVGGGTANPSSYNEQFF. The CDR3 bases are TGCAGCGTTGGGGGGGGGACCGCTAACCCGAGCTCCTACAATGAGCAGTTCTTC.

The V gene is TRBV9, the J gene TRBJ2-7; D not resolved. This CDR3 is built from 14 residues. V was shortened by 4 bases and J by 2 bases, with 13 bases between the two germline ends. In germline, CDR1 is SGDLS, CDR2 YYNGEE. The chain's CDR3 is CASSPVGSTYEQYF. DNA for the CDR3: TGTGCCAGCAGCCCGGTAGGCTCAACCTACGAGCAGTACTTC.

This clonotype was detected only a few times. The rearrangement links TRBV6-2 or TRBV6-3 to TRBJ2-7, with D tentatively TRBD1 (6 bases). CDR1 MNHEY and CDR2 SVGEGT come from the germline V gene. V lost 0 bases and J lost 4, with 16 bases in between. CDR3 size: 16 residues. The CDR3 sequence: CASSYSPWDMTYEQYV. The CDR3 coding sequence is TGTGCCAGCAGTTACTCACCCTGGGACATGACATACGAGCAGTACGTC.

This clonotype appeared a few times. The chain is built from TRBV5-1 and TRBJ2-3; D is tentatively TRBD1 or TRBD2 (5 bases each). CDR3 length equals 16 residues. Germline V gene sequence: CDR1 SGHRS, CDR2 YFSETQ. Between the trimmed V and J ends, which lost 0 bases and 2 bases, there was a span of 13 bases. The CDR3 DNA reads as TGCGCCAGCAGCTTGGGGGGGAGCAGGGTCACAGATACGCAGTATTTT. The encoded protein is CASSLGGSRVTDTQYF.

This clonotype was seen ten or more times. The chain uses TRBV29-1 and TRBJ2-3, with unresolved D. V lost 8 bases to trimming and J lost 1 base, with 4 bases between them. Germline loops: CDR1 SQVTM, CDR2 ANQGSEA. The CDR3 consists of 10 residues. CDR3: CSSGTDTQYF. Here the CDR3 DNA reads TGCAGCTCTGGCACAGATACGCAGTATTTT.

The J gene is TRBJ2-5, the V gene TRBV20-1; D may be TRBD2 (5 bases). Germline values: CDR1 DFQATT, CDR2 SNEGSKA (reference sequence). The CDR3 totals 13 residues. V was trimmed by 1 base and J by 4 bases, leaving 10 bases between them. In nucleotides, the CDR3 is TGCAGTGCTAGAGGCGGGCCGGTAGAGACCCAGTACTTC. This encodes CSARGGPVETQYF.

This rearrangement joins TRBV4-1 to TRBJ2-7; TRBD1 aligns across 7 bases. The length of the CDR3 is 14 residues. With V trimmed by 4 bases and J by 3 bases, 6 bases remained unmatched. The germline V gene has CDR1 MGHRA and CDR2 YSYEKL. CDR3 in DNA: TGCGCCAGCAGCCTGCCAGGGACAGTCTACGAGCAGTACTTC. Its translation: CASSLPGTVYEQYF.

This clonotype was picked up one time. This sequence joins TRBV6-1 and TRBJ2-7; 7 nucleotides match TRBD1. The CDR3 runs 15 residues. After removal of 3 bases from V and 3 bases from J, the junction contained 8 bases not matched to a gene. Germline CDR1 reads MNHNS; CDR2 reads SASEGT. The CDR3 DNA reads TGTGCCAGCAGTGAGACGACAGGGTCCGGCTACGAGCAGTACTTC. It yields the protein CASSETTGSGYEQYF.

This chain links TRBV7-3 with TRBJ1-5, with D tentatively TRBD1 (6 bases). The germline gives CDR1 SGHTA, CDR2 FQGTGA. The CDR3 extends over 15 amino acids. V dropped 4 bases and J dropped 4 bases, with 14 bases sitting between them. This chain's CDR3 is CASSSTGTTNQPQHF. DNA of the CDR3: TGTGCCAGCAGCTCCACCGGGACAACGAATCAGCCCCAGCATTTT.

The chain carries TRBV7-6 and TRBJ1-2; unclear D gene. CDR3 length: 12 amino acids. The V gene lost 3 bases and the J gene lost 7 bases, with 9 bases spanning the gap. Germline V lookup: CDR1 SGHVS, CDR2 FNYEAQ. The CDR3 is CASSLGNTGYTF. The CDR3 region has the DNA TGTGCCAGCAGCTTGGGTAACACTGGCTACACCTTC.

This clonotype was recorded many times. The chain couples TRBV5-1 to TRBJ2-7, with D possibly TRBD1 on 6 matching bases. CDR1 is SGHRS and CDR2 is YFSETQ in the germline V gene. V gave up 2 bases and J gave up 2 bases, with 17 bases separating them. This CDR3 region has 16 residues. The CDR3 sequence is CASSFLLETGPYEQYF. The CDR3 DNA is TGCGCCAGCAGCTTTCTCCTGGAGACAGGACCCTACGAGCAGTACTTC.

CDR3 sequence: CASSYEAGGKDTQYF. Here the CDR3 DNA reads TGTGCCAGCAGTTATGAAGCGGGGGGTAAGGATACGCAGTATTTT. The chain is built from TRBV6-5 and TRBJ2-3, with 9 bases that match TRBD2. CDR1 MNHEY and CDR2 SVGAGI come from the germline V gene. CDR3 length: 15 residues. J gave up 6 bases and V 3 bases, and 7 bases lay outside the gene matches.

The chain joins TRBV27 to TRBJ2-3, with D hard to call. V lost 3 bases to trimming and J lost 2 bases, with 12 bases between them. The CDR3 extends over 15 amino acids. Germline assignment: CDR1 MNHEY and CDR2 SMNVEV (reference sequence). The CDR3 loop is CASSFRSWTTDTQYF. The CDR3 DNA follows: TGTGCCAGCAGTTTTAGGAGTTGGACCACAGATACGCAGTATTTT.

The genes are TRBV4-3 and TRBJ2-5; D call uncertain. The CDR3 totals 15 residues. V shed 0 bases and J shed 5 bases, with 13 bases lying between them. Per germline, CDR1 LGHNA and CDR2 YSLEER. CDR3 nucleotides: TGCGCCAGCAGCCAAGATTTCAGTGGGTGGGAGACCCAGTACTTC. As protein: CASSQDFSGWETQYF.

The rearrangement uses TRBV27 and TRBJ1-1; D remains unclear. The CDR3 length is 14 residues. The V gene's germline CDR1 is MNHEY and CDR2 SMNVEV (reference sequence). Trimming removed 5 bases from V and 4 bases from J, with 14 bases in between. CDR3 DNA sequence: TGTGCCAGCAGTCTGAACGGACGGAGCACTGAAGCTTTCTTT. The encoded protein is CASSLNGRSTEAFF.

This clonotype has only a few counts. The chain has TRBV7-9 and TRBJ1-4, with 7 positions matching TRBD1. CDR3 size: 14 residues. Germline trimming cut 5 bases from V and 8 bases from J; bases unmatched to any gene: 8. Germline assignment: CDR1 SEHNR and CDR2 FQNEAQ (reference sequence). The chain's CDR3 is CASSRTGWGEKLFF. In nucleotides, the CDR3 is TGTGCCAGCAGCCGGACAGGATGGGGGGAAAAACTGTTTTTT.